This paragraph covers one T cell receptor beta chain sequence. This clonotype was seen more than once but under ten times. Its binding antigen is unknown. No qualities accompany the bases; no much larger clone lies one base away. The CDR3 spans 12 residues, from the cysteine through the phenylalanine. The read is trimmed to its CDR3 DNA, 36 bases read in frame from base 1. Based on the germline V gene, the CDR1 and CDR2 sequences are SGHRS and YFSETQ. V sheds 5 bases and J sheds 2 bases, leaving 7 bases between their ends. This entry comes from a study of draining lymph node invasion in breast cancer (TCRdb year 2020). Regarding the research as a whole: Nodal metastasis was diagnosed by histology and cytokeratin immunohistochemistry and confirmed by EpCAM/CD45 flow cytometry. In the separate targeted TCR sequencing, lymph nodes from 5 or 6 patients were covered, and primary tumors were sequenced for three of those patients. From every patient, the primary tumor plus matched non-invaded and tumor-invaded tumor-draining lymph nodes were collected, and both Treg and Tconv subsets were profiled. Across breast cancer tissues, a separate targeted assay used bulk TCR-beta CDR3 sequencing to compare sorted memory regulatory T cells with memory conventional CD4 T cells. The investigation overall reported the following: Roughly 13-25% of Treg TCRs were shared with Tconvs per tissue, interpreted as suggesting peripheral Treg induction. The data could not determine whether Treg conversion took place in a particular organ or whether converted Tregs recirculated between nodes and tumor. TCRs shared between the Treg and Tconv subsets were regarded as suggesting, but not proving, a common clonal origin. According to the targeted TCR-seq data, Tregs appeared to be more clonally expanded than Tconvs in every tissue, and both subsets had lower diversity in tumor than in lymph nodes. Some of the top 100 tumor clones were detected in invaded and non-invaded nodes, suggesting recirculation between tumor and draining nodes. The tumor top-100 clone tracking analysis was possible in only a couple of patients.

Library preparation used bulk RNA-seq. Sequencing relied on an Illumina HiSeq 2500. Regarding the original processing steps: For the separate targeted TCR-seq dataset, MiXCR version 2.1.5 with default parameters extracted and quantified CDR3 sequences from raw reads. In the separate targeted TCR-seq dataset, TCR-beta clones were defined by the combination of V gene, J gene and CDR3 sequence. In the separate targeted TCR-seq dataset, clones with fewer than three counts were first removed, after which only the 90% most strongly expressed clones per sample were kept. For each tissue in the separate targeted TCR-seq dataset, Treg-Tconv overlap was calculated by dividing the number of shared clones by the total number of Treg clones and multiplying by 100. TCRdb reprocessing: public reads trimmed at Q25 with fastp, clones called with MiXCR, in-frame beta chains kept. Every entry covers one CDR3 protein and lists the most common genes and DNA from its rows. The V and J calls follow TCRdb's processing rather than the paper's. The sample yields about 3,500 distinct CDR3 sequences; 60% to 85% were counted once. In total, the top ten clones hold 1.5% to 2% of the sample.

CD4+ CD45RA- CD25- cells were sorted as memory conventional CD4 T cells. Whether a tumor-draining lymph node counted as invaded or non-invaded depended on the presence or absence of metastatic tumor cells. Before staining and sorting, T cells were pre-enriched using a Miltenyi Pan T Cell isolation kit. Primary tumors were characterized by immunohistochemistry for estrogen receptor, progesterone receptor, HER2 and Ki-67. Within a few hours after surgery, fresh surgical tissue was processed by cutting the tissue into small fragments. The tissue fragments were digested enzymatically for about 20 minutes with Liberase TL plus DNase and were then passed through a 40-micrometer strainer. After DAPI live/dead staining, cells were sorted on a BD FACS Aria II at roughly 98-99% purity. Sorted cells were lysed in TCL buffer, and RNA was purified using a Norgen Single Cell RNA purification kit that included DNase treatment.

The chain links TRBV5-1 with TRBJ2-5, with no reliable assignment of the D segment. What was sequenced was sorted memory CD4+ effector T cells from a lymph node. The cell subset or site label corresponds to: CD45RA-negative sorted CD4+ T cells (memory Tconv or effector/memory Treg). The TCR sequence derives from a female donor with luminal breast cancer. The DNA sequence is given as TGCGCCAGCAGGAACTTTCAAGAGACCCAGTACTTC. Its protein is CASRNFQETQYF.